This is a list of T cell receptor beta chains from one sample in a study of blood T cell repertoires in COVID-19. Only in-frame clones appear in the TCRdb table, and some are missing; sequencing was by immunoSEQ multiplex PCR. Here the sample spans 310,000 or so clones, approximately 90% being singletons. The specimen was peripheral blood. All receptors come from a woman between 45 and 65 years old who had recovered from COVID-19. CDR3s include the opening cysteine and the closing phenylalanine or tryptophan. A D gene is named only where the DNA matches it firmly. Size values are once, few and many counts, or a class for expanded clones, and some rows have none.

NA	few	TRBV9	TRBJ1-6	TGTGCCAGCAGCGGACCGTGGGGGCAGGATTCACCCCTCCACTTT	CASSGPWGQDSPLHF
TRBD2	NA	TRBV7-9	TRBJ2-2	TGTGCCAGCAGCTTAGGACTAGCGGGGACCGGGGAGCTGTTTTTT	CASSLGLAGTGELFF
NA	NA	TRBV7-8	TRBJ1-3	TGTGCCAGCAGCTTAGCTGCCCGAGGAGCTCGCTCTGGAAACACCATATATTTT	CASSLAARGARSGNTIYF
NA	NA	TRBV7-2	TRBJ1-4	TGTGCCAGCAGCTTCGAGATGGGGCTAACTGAAAAACTGTTTTTT	CASSFEMGLTEKLFF
NA	NA	TRBV7-2	TRBJ2-7	TGTGCCAGCAGCTTGAGGGGGGGCACCTACGAGCAGTACTTC	CASSLRGGTYEQYF
NA	NA	TRBV28	TRBJ2-3	TGTGCCAGCAGTTTAGTCGCGGGACGTTATGGCGCAGATACGCAGTATTTT	CASSLVAGRYGADTQYF
TRBD1	once	TRBV9	TRBJ1-3	TGTGCCAGCAGCGTAGCGGGACAGGGCCTCTCTGGAAACACCATATATTTT	CASSVAGQGLSGNTIYF
NA	NA	TRBV5-1	TRBJ2-3	TGCGCCAGCCGTTGGAGGTTACGCACAGATACGCAGTATTTT	CASRWRLRTDTQYF
TRBD1	NA	TRBV9	TRBJ2-1	TGTGCCAGCAGCGTAGAGGGGGCTAGCTACAATGAGCAGTTCTTC	CASSVEGASYNEQFF
TRBD1	NA	TRBV27	TRBJ1-1	TGTGCCAGCAGTTTCGGACAGGGGGCGCTTGGCACTGAAGCTTTCTTT	CASSFGQGALGTEAFF
TRBD1	NA	TRBV5-1	TRBJ1-1	TGCGCCAGCAGCAGACAGGGGGCGAACACTGAAGCTTTCTTT	CASSRQGANTEAFF
TRBD1	NA	TRBV6-5	TRBJ1-1	TGTGCCAGCAGCTACGGACAGGCTCAAGCTTTCTTT	CASSYGQAQAFF
NA	NA	TRBV5-5	TRBJ1-1	TGTGCCAGCAGCTTTTTGGGGGCCACTGAAGCTTTCTTT	CASSFLGATEAFF
TRBD2	NA	TRBV10-1	TRBJ2-1	TGCGCCAGCAGTGAGTCAGCCCCACTAGCGGACTACAATGAGCAGTTCTTC	CASSESAPLADYNEQFF
TRBD1	NA	TRBV6-2/TRBV6-3	TRBJ2-7	TGTGCCAGCAGTACCCGGGACAGTGACTACGAGCAGTACTTC	CASSTRDSDYEQYF
NA	NA	TRBV19	TRBJ2-7	TGTGCCAGTAGTATAGATCGAGAGGGAGCCGGGAGGCAGTACTTC	CASSIDREGAGRQYF
NA	NA	TRBV12-5	TRBJ1-1	TGTGCTAGTGGGATACAGGGATTGGGCACTGAAGCTTTCTTT	CASGIQGLGTEAFF
TRBD2	NA	TRBV2	TRBJ2-1	TGTGCCAGCAGACCTAAGCGGACTAGCGGGAGGGCCGGGGTCAATGAGCAGTTCTTC	CASRPKRTSGRAGVNEQFF
TRBD2	NA	TRBV3-1/TRBV3-2	TRBJ2-5	TGTGCCAGCAGCCGGGCTAGCGGGGGCCAAGAGACCCAGTACTTC	CASSRASGGQETQYF
TRBD1	NA	TRBV5-1	TRBJ1-6	TGCGCCAGCAGCAAGGGACAGGGGAATTCACCCCTCCACTTT	CASSKGQGNSPLHF
NA	NA	TRBV9	TRBJ1-6	TGTGCCAGCAGCGAGCGGCAGGGGAGGGATTCACCCCTCCACTTT	CASSERQGRDSPLHF
TRBD1	NA	TRBV24-1	TRBJ1-2	TGTGCCACCAGCGGCGGGACAGGGGGTTATGGCTACACCTTC	CATSGGTGGYGYTF
NA	NA	TRBV20-1	TRBJ1-1	TGCAGTGCTAGTAGTCCGGGGATGAACACTGAAGCTTTCTTT	CSASSPGMNTEAFF
NA	NA	TRBV15	TRBJ2-5	TGTGCCACCAGCAGACGTCCGGAGACCCAGTACTTC	CATSRRPETQYF
NA	NA	TRBV20-1	TRBJ2-7	TGCAGTGCTAGCGGTTACGAGCAGTACTTC	CSASGYEQYF
NA	few	TRBV28	TRBJ1-5	TGTGCCAGCAGCCGTTCAGGACAGTATCAGCCCCAGCATTTT	CASSRSGQYQPQHF
NA	NA	TRBV29-1	TRBJ2-7	TGCAGCGTTGGGTCGAGGAGAACAGGCGAGCAGTACTTC	CSVGSRRTGEQYF
TRBD1	few	TRBV4-1	TRBJ1-1	TGCGCCAGCAGCCAATCCAGGGGGGAAAAAATGAACACTGAAGCTTTCTTT	CASSQSRGEKMNTEAFF
NA	NA	TRBV18	TRBJ2-7	TGTGCCAGCTCACCTAGGGCAGGGGTGAGCTACGAGCAGTACTTC	CASSPRAGVSYEQYF
TRBD1	NA	TRBV5-8	TRBJ2-5	TGTGCCAGCAGCTTGGGACAGGGCGAAGCGGAGACCCAGTACTTC	CASSLGQGEAETQYF
NA	NA	TRBV12-3/TRBV12-4	TRBJ2-7	TGTGCCAGCAGTTCCCTACCCTACGAGCAGTACTTC	CASSSLPYEQYF
TRBD1	NA	TRBV28	TRBJ2-7	TGTGCCAGCAGTGGACAGGGCGACTCCTACGAGCAGTACTTC	CASSGQGDSYEQYF
NA	NA	TRBV5-1	TRBJ1-1	TGCGCCAGCAGCTTTACGCCGGGACTGAACAATATGAACACTGAAGCTTTCTTT	CASSFTPGLNNMNTEAFF
TRBD2	NA	TRBV5-4	TRBJ2-5	TGTGCCAGCAGCTTGAGGCTAGCGGGGGAAGAGACCCAGTACTTC	CASSLRLAGEETQYF
NA	NA	TRBV29-1	TRBJ1-3	TGCAGCGTTGTTCTCAGTGGGCAGGGATCTGGAAACACCATATATTTT	CSVVLSGQGSGNTIYF
NA	NA	TRBV27	TRBJ2-3	TGTGCCAGCAGTTCGGACATCCTAGATACGCAGTATTTT	CASSSDILDTQYF
NA	NA	TRBV18	TRBJ2-1	TGTGCCAGCTCACCCCCTAAGAATGAGCAGTTCTTC	CASSPPKNEQFF
TRBD1	NA	TRBV6-2/TRBV6-3	TRBJ1-2	TGTGCCAGCAGTTTGCAGACAGGGGTTGGCTACACCTTC	CASSLQTGVGYTF
NA	NA	TRBV28	TRBJ1-1	TGTGCCAGCAGTTTATTTTTCAGGGTTGAAGCTTTCTTT	CASSLFFRVEAFF
TRBD1	NA	TRBV7-3	TRBJ1-1	TGTGCCAGCAGCAGGGACAGGGCCACTGAAGCTTTCTTT	CASSRDRATEAFF
NA	NA	TRBV9	TRBJ1-6	TGTGCCAGCAGCCCCCTGGGGGGGGAGGATTCACCCCTCCACTTT	CASSPLGGEDSPLHF
NA	NA	TRBV7-9	TRBJ2-1	TGTGCCAGCAGCCGTCCCTCACAGGGTCCCTACAATGAGCAGTTCTTC	CASSRPSQGPYNEQFF
NA	NA	TRBV19	TRBJ1-5	TGTGCCAGTAGTATAGGATTTCGGAGTTGGAGCAATCAGCCCCAGCATTTT	CASSIGFRSWSNQPQHF
NA	NA	TRBV28	TRBJ1-3	TGTGCCAGCAGTGACCAGGGCCCCTCTGGAAACACCATATATTTT	CASSDQGPSGNTIYF
NA	NA	TRBV5-1	TRBJ2-2	TGCGCCAGCAGTTCACTATTTGGGAACACCGGGGAGCTGTTTTTT	CASSSLFGNTGELFF
TRBD1	once	TRBV7-9	TRBJ2-1	TGTGCCAGCAGCTTATTAGGACAGGCGAATGAGCAGTTCTTC	CASSLLGQANEQFF
NA	NA	TRBV5-6	TRBJ2-5	TGTGCCAGCAGCTTGAACGGCTGGCGGGGAGAGCAAGAGACCCAGTACTTC	CASSLNGWRGEQETQYF
TRBD1	NA	TRBV30	TRBJ1-1	TGTGCCTGGCAAGGACAGGCGAACACTGAAGCTTTCTTT	CAWQGQANTEAFF
TRBD2	NA	TRBV7-2	TRBJ2-5	TGTGCCAGCAGCCCACCCGGGCGGGGGGCCCAGTACTTC	CASSPPGRGAQYF
NA	NA	TRBV4-1	TRBJ2-7	TGCGCCAGCAGCCAACGGACAGACTACGAGCAGTACTTC	CASSQRTDYEQYF
NA	NA	TRBV28	TRBJ1-1	TGTGCCAGCAGTCCGGGGTCAGAAGCTTTCTTT	CASSPGSEAFF
NA	NA	TRBV27	TRBJ1-1	TGTGCCAGCAGCTTTGGGACAATGGCAACTGAAGCTTTCTTT	CASSFGTMATEAFF
NA	NA	TRBV24-1	TRBJ1-2	TGTGCCACCAGTACGGGGGGCGGATTGGGCTATGGCTACACCTTC	CATSTGGGLGYGYTF
TRBD2	once	TRBV24-1	TRBJ2-5	TGTGCCACCAGTGACCTACCCTCCCCGGGACTAGCGGAGCAAGAGACCCAGTACTTC	CATSDLPSPGLAEQETQYF
NA	NA	TRBV27	TRBJ1-1	TGTGCCAGTGGACTCAGACGGTCTTCGACTGAAGCTTTCTTT	CASGLRRSSTEAFF
NA	once	TRBV28	TRBJ2-1	TGTGCCAGCAGACCAGACAGCAATTACTACAATGAGCAGTTCTTC	CASRPDSNYYNEQFF
NA	NA	TRBV6-5	TRBJ1-2	TGTGCCAGCAGTTACCAGGGAGGATCTGGCTACACCTTC	CASSYQGGSGYTF
NA	NA	TRBV9	TRBJ2-3	TGTGCCAGCTCCGAAATCGGGAATTTAGGCACAGATACGCAGTATTTT	CASSEIGNLGTDTQYF